The 5 T cell receptor beta chains reported below all come from one sample, sequenced in a study of T cell responses to AZD1222 COVID-19 vaccine. Profiled with immunoSEQ multiplex PCR; TCRdb holds only in-frame clones, not every one. The sample contains around 120,000 clones, approximately 90% of which appear only once. The sequencing used peripheral blood, collected 28 days after the second AZD1222 dose. The receptors come from an adult who received the AZD1222 COVID-19 vaccine.

The chain combines TRBV6-5 with TRBJ1-2; no clear D gene. Trimming shortened V by 4 bases and J by 1 base, and 10 bases separated the two germline ends. The CDR3 runs to 14 residues. Per the germline V gene, CDR1 is MNHEY and CDR2 is SVGAGI. The CDR3 spells CASSSSTYNYGYTF. CDR3 in DNA: TGTGCCAGCAGTTCATCGACCTATAACTATGGCTACACCTTC.

The rearrangement uses TRBV28 and TRBJ2-7; 7 nucleotides align to TRBD1. The ends lost 7 bases at V and 7 bases at J; junction bases unmatched: 7. There are 12 residues in the CDR3. Germline CDR1 reads MDHEN; CDR2 reads SYDVKM. CDR3 sequence (DNA): TGTGCCAGCAACGACAGGGTTGGAGAGCAGTACTTC. Translated, it gives CASNDRVGEQYF.

The chain uses TRBV10-3 and TRBJ1-5, with 7 bases lining up with TRBD1. This CDR3 has 14 residues. Germline values: CDR1 ENHRY, CDR2 SYGVKD. The junction had 2 bases not matched to a gene; V was cut back by 3 bases and J by 3 bases. In DNA, the CDR3 is TGTGCCATCAGTGAACAGGGGAACAATCAGCCCCAGCATTTT. The encoded protein is CAISEQGNNQPQHF.

This chain links TRBV15 with TRBJ1-4, with D unclear. CDR1 and CDR2 from the germline V gene are LNHNV and YYDKDF (reference sequence). The CDR3 contains 14 residues. The V end was cut by 0 bases, the J end by 6 bases, with 8 bases between. CDR3: CATSRDYVDEKLFF. For the CDR3, the DNA is TGTGCCACCAGCAGAGACTACGTAGATGAAAAACTGTTTTTT.

The rearrangement uses TRBV6-5 and TRBJ2-5; D gene uncertain. Germline loops: CDR1 MNHEY, CDR2 SVGAGI. The length of the CDR3 is 14 residues. V gave up 3 bases and J gave up 5 bases, with 13 bases separating them. The CDR3 is CASSYPHGSETQYF. The CDR3, as DNA: TGTGCCAGCAGTTATCCACATGGTTCGGAGACCCAGTACTTC.